This TCR beta chain was identified during a study of blood T cell repertoires in COVID-19. In the study overall: The origin of the acute and convalescent COVID-19 samples was the United States, Italy and Spain. The cDNA or gDNA used as material had been derived from T cells, B-cell-depleted T cells, or PBMCs.

Looked up from germline, CDR1 is SNHLY and CDR2 is FYNNEI. The CDR3 extends over 14 amino acids. V gave up 5 bases and J gave up 2 bases, with 12 bases separating them. Here immunoSEQ multiplex PCR was the method, and the copy in TCRdb shows in-frame clones only, minus some. The sample lists more than 95,000 clones, 79% occurring once. The J gene is TRBJ1-2, the V gene TRBV2, with D uncertain. The sample taken for sequencing was peripheral blood. The receptor was isolated from a man in his forties or fifties with active or convalescent COVID-19. CDR3 amino acids: CASSPGVGNYGYTF. CDR3 DNA sequence: TGTGCCAGCAGTCCCGGGGTAGGGAACTATGGCTACACCTTC.